A selection of T cell receptor beta chains follows, all from one sample in a study of blood T cell repertoires in COVID-19. Using immunoSEQ multiplex PCR, the repertoire was profiled, and TCRdb retains in-frame clones only, with some absent. The data show about 97,000 clones, more than 90% seen once. Sequencing input: peripheral blood. The receptors shown here come from a man younger than 35 with acute or convalescent COVID-19. The conserved cysteine and the conserved F or W are not part of the CDR3 here.

TRBV7-9	TRBJ2-1	ASSLGTGGRWEQF
TRBV14	TRBJ1-4	ASSLSSATNEKLF
TRBV5-6	TRBJ1-2	ASSSTDRARNT
TRBV30	TRBJ1-2	AWSVPGAGGSYGYT
TRBV5-1	TRBJ2-7	ASSLQSRQDTYEQY
TRBV19	TRBJ1-1	ASSRDRGQGMNTEAF
TRBV20-1	TRBJ1-2	SASPGDYGYT
TRBV27	TRBJ2-5	ASSVGTSGGQETQY
TRBV4-1	TRBJ2-1	ASSQGGPYNEQF
TRBV5-6	TRBJ2-5	ASRSELAEETQY
TRBV7-9	TRBJ2-7	ASSFTGRSDEQY
TRBV9	TRBJ2-1	ASCVVSARGGGRTERSSYNEQF
TRBV5-1	TRBJ1-2	ASSLAANYGYT
TRBV19	TRBJ1-4	ASSISGFNEKLF
TRBV19	TRBJ1-2	ASSIGRNYGYT
TRBV5-1	TRBJ2-1	ASSSGTGTYNEQF
TRBV4-1	TRBJ1-2	ASSQAGTVRYGYT
TRBV29-1	TRBJ1-2	SVGSSQGSYGYT
TRBV30	TRBJ1-2	AWIHGQGTGGYT
TRBV6-6	TRBJ1-2	ASSYSGTGDYGYT
TRBV6-2/TRBV6-3	TRBJ1-1	ASSYSGHLNTEAF
TRBV6-2/TRBV6-3	TRBJ2-1	ASSWDSSYNEQF
TRBV16	TRBJ1-2	ASSQSRQGAQGYT
TRBV19	TRBJ2-3	ASSIAGGANTQY
TRBV15	TRBJ1-2	ATSWTGGSDGYT
TRBV5-1	TRBJ2-5	ASSSPDIGQGWETQY
TRBV19	TRBJ1-1	ASSMGQTNTEAF
TRBV24-1	TRBJ2-3	ATSDLNPLAGDTQY
TRBV27	TRBJ2-1	ASSSGLSYNEQF
TRBV25-1	TRBJ2-7	ASRETSENSYEQY
TRBV11-2	TRBJ2-7	ASSPRHGAYEQY
TRBV21-1	TRBJ1-4	ASSRYREYEEKLF
TRBV5-1	TRBJ2-2	ASSLGMTGGASGELF
TRBV12-3/TRBV12-4	TRBJ1-2	ASSLGQNYGYT
TRBV5-1	TRBJ2-5	ASSWDRTQETQY
TRBV18	TRBJ1-3	ASSLPVQGHSGNTIY
TRBV9	TRBJ2-7	ASSVGQGNEQY
TRBV28	TRBJ2-3	ASSLYLGGGGAKDTQY
TRBV19	TRBJ1-1	ASITTWGQAF
TRBV6-5	TRBJ1-5	ATDDTGRNQPQH
TRBV5-1	TRBJ1-6	ASSSGTGSNSPLH
TRBV3-1/TRBV3-2	TRBJ1-1	ASSQRTPENTEAF
TRBV3-1/TRBV3-2	TRBJ2-3	ASSQAGTNTDTQY
TRBV29-1	TRBJ2-2	SAPGQGVSGELF
TRBV3-1/TRBV3-2	TRBJ2-1	ASSPPGPTYNEQF
TRBV25-1	TRBJ1-4	ASRSKRHNEKLF
TRBV12-3/TRBV12-4	TRBJ2-3	ASTVGGTDTQY
TRBV5-1	TRBJ2-7	ASNADRSSYEQY
TRBV12-3/TRBV12-4	TRBJ1-2	ASSFDSYGYT
TRBV12-3/TRBV12-4	TRBJ1-1	ASSLEQNTEAF
TRBV9	TRBJ1-1	ASSVGDRGIPEAF
TRBV18	TRBJ2-7	ASSPPREGDAYEQY
TRBV7-8	TRBJ1-5	ASSLTGQGATLSNQPQH
TRBV2	TRBJ1-4	ASSPGTVLGGKLF
TRBV5-5	TRBJ2-5	ASSRELADVETQY
TRBV10-2	TRBJ1-1	ASSESGGAMNTEAF
TRBV5-1	TRBJ1-2	ASSLVPFGQGNYGYT
TRBV5-1	TRBJ2-1	ASSPGTGAYNEQF